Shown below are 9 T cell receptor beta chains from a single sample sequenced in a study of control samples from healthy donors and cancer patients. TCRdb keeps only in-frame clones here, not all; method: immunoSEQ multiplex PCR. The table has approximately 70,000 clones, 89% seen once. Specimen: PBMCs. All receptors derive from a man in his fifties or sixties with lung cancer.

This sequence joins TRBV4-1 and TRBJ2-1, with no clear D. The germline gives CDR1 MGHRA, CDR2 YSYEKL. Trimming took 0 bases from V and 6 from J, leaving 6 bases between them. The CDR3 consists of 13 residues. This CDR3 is CASSQEKINEQFF. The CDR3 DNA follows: TGCGCCAGCAGCCAAGAAAAGATCAATGAGCAGTTCTTC.

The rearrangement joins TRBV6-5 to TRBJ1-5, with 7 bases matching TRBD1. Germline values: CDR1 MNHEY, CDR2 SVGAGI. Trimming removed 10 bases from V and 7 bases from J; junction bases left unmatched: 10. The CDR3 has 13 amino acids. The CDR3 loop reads CATYLQGGQPQHF. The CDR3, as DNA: TGTGCCACGTACCTCCAGGGGGGACAGCCCCAGCATTTT.

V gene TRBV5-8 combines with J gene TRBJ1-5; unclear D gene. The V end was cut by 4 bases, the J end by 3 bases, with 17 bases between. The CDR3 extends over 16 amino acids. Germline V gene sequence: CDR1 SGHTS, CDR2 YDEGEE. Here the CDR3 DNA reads TGTGCCAGCAGCCTTCAAGACCCCTCGGCCAATCAGCCCCAGCATTTT. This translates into CASSLQDPSANQPQHF.

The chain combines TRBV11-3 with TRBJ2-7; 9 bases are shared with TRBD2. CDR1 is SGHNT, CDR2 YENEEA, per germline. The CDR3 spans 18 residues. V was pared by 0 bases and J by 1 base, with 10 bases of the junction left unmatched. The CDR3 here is CASSLERLAGPLSYEQYV. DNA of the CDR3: TGTGCCAGCAGCTTAGAACGGCTAGCGGGACCCCTTTCCTACGAGCAGTACGTC.

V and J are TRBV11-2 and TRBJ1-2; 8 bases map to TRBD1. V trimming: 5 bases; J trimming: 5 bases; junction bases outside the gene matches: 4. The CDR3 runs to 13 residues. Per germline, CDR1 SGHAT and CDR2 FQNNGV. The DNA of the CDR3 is TGTGCCAGCAGCCCCCGGACAGGGTATGGCTACACCTTC. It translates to CASSPRTGYGYTF.

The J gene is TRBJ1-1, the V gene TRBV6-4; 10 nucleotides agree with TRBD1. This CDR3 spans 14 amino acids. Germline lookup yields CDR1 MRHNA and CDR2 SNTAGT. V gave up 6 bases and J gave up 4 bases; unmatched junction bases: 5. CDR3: CASSPTGGVTEAFF. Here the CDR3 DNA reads TGTGCCAGCAGCCCGACAGGGGGCGTCACTGAAGCTTTCTTT.

The CDR3 reads CASSMDRVNTEAFF. CDR3 DNA sequence: TGTGCCAGCAGTATGGACAGGGTTAACACTGAAGCTTTCTTT. The chain recombines TRBV6-5 with TRBJ1-1, with 8 bases aligning to TRBD1. V lost 5 bases and J lost 2; bases outside the gene matches: 4. The CDR3 runs to 14 residues. Germline CDR1 MNHEY, CDR2 SVGAGI.

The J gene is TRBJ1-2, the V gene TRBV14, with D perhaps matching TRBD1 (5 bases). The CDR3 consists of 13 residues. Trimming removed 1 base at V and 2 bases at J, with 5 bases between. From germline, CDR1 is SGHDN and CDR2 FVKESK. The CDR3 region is CASSQGQNYGYTF. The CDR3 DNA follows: TGTGCCAGCAGCCAAGGACAGAACTATGGCTACACCTTC.

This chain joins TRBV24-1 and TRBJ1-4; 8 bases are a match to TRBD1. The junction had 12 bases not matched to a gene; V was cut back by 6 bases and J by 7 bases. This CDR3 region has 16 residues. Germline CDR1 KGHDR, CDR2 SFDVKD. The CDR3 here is CATSTATGDSREKLFF. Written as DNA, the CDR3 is TGTGCCACCAGTACAGCGACAGGGGACTCTCGTGAAAAACTGTTTTTT.